These 11 T cell receptor beta chains share one sample of origin, sequenced in a study of blood T cell repertoires in COVID-19. Profiled with immunoSEQ multiplex PCR; TCRdb holds only in-frame clones, not every one. This sample has some 240,000 clones; 80% to 90% occur once, and the top ten carry about 8.9%. Sequenced sample: peripheral blood. Receptors originate from a man aged 45-60 years with active or convalescent COVID-19.

The V and J genes are TRBV2 and TRBJ2-7; 8 bases match TRBD1. Germline V gene data show CDR1 as SNHLY and CDR2 as FYNNEI. V was pared by 5 bases and J by 5 bases, with 2 bases of the junction left unmatched. The CDR3 loop spans 12 amino acids. Written as DNA, the CDR3 is TGTGCCAGCAGTCAACAGGGGGACGAGCAGTACTTC. Translation: CASSQQGDEQYF. Full variable domain (missing parts from reference TRBV2 and TRBJ2-7): EPEVTQTPSHQVTQMGQEVILRCVPISNHLYFYWYRQILGQKVEFLVSFYNNEISEKSEIFDDQFSVERPDGSNFTLKIRSTKLEDSAMYFCASSQQGDEQYFGPGTRLTVT.

J is TRBJ2-1 and V is TRBV6-6, with 10 bases matching TRBD2. CDR1 is MNHNY, CDR2 SVGAGI, per germline (reference sequence). The CDR3 has 15 residues. Germline trimming cut 6 bases from V and 6 bases from J; bases unmatched to any gene: 8. CDR3 bases: TGTGCCAGCAGGGACAGACTAGCGGGCACCAATGAGCAGTTCTTC. Translating gives CASRDRLAGTNEQFF.

V usage is TRBV24-1 and J usage is TRBJ2-5; 8 bases are a match to TRBD1. This CDR3 contains 13 residues. The V and J ends lost 9 bases and 0 bases, in that order; junction bases with no gene match: 2. Germline V gives CDR1 KGHDR, CDR2 SFDVKD. In nucleotides, the CDR3 is TGTGCCACCGGGGACAGGAACCAAGAGACCCAGTACTTC. Translation: CATGDRNQETQYF.

J is TRBJ2-3 and V is TRBV5-4, with TRBD2 identical over 9 bases. The CDR3 spans 16 residues. V shed 0 bases and J 2 bases; nucleotides not matched to a gene: 4. Germline CDR1 reads SGHNT; CDR2 reads YYREEE (reference sequence). As DNA, the CDR3 is TGTGCCAGCAGCTTGGGCGGGGGGGTCTCCACAGATACGCAGTATTTT. This gives the protein CASSLGGGVSTDTQYF.

This clone was counted between two and nine times. This rearrangement joins TRBV19 to TRBJ2-1; a possible D gene is TRBD2 (5 bases). The CDR3 runs 16 residues. Germline V gene data show CDR1 as LNHDA and CDR2 as SQIVND (reference sequence). CDR3 residues: CASKREHLSSYNEQFF. The DNA of the CDR3 is TGTGCATCGAAGAGGGAACACCTGAGCTCCTACAATGAGCAGTTCTTC.

The chain joins TRBV11-2 to TRBJ2-7; 8 nucleotides agree with TRBD2. The germline CDR1 and CDR2 sequences are SGHAT and FQNNGV. V was pared by 0 bases and J by 6 bases, with 4 bases of the junction left unmatched. The CDR3 extends over 14 amino acids. CDR3 sequence reads: CASSLESGRAEQYF. The CDR3 coding sequence is TGTGCCAGCAGCTTAGAATCCGGGAGGGCCGAGCAGTACTTC.

V and J are TRBV2 and TRBJ2-2; a possible D gene is TRBD2 (6 bases). Germline V gene data show CDR1 as SNHLY and CDR2 as FYNNEI. CDR3 size: 12 residues. The V end lost 8 bases, the J end lost 6 bases, and 10 bases lay between the germline ends. The DNA for the CDR3 is TGTGCCAGCCGGTCGGGGGCCGGGGAGCTGTTTTTT. It is translated as CASRSGAGELFF.

The V and J genes are TRBV19 and TRBJ1-2; no clear D gene. Trimming cost V 6 bases and J 4 bases, with 6 bases left between them. The CDR3 covers 11 residues. Germline-derived CDR1 and CDR2 are LNHDA and SQIVND (reference sequence). The CDR3 here is CASRSGYGYTF. The CDR3 coding sequence is TGTGCCAGTAGGAGCGGCTATGGCTACACCTTC.

The CDR3 DNA reads as TGCGCCAGCAGCTTGACCGGGACTAGCACAGATACGCAGTATTTT. As protein: CASSLTGTSTDTQYF. V gene TRBV5-1 combines with J gene TRBJ2-3, with D maybe TRBD2 (6 bases). The CDR3 consists of 15 residues. The germline V gene has CDR1 SGHRS and CDR2 YFSETQ. The germline V and J ends were trimmed by 1 base and 0 bases, with 9 bases remaining between them.

This chain connects TRBV7-9 to TRBJ2-7, with D tentatively TRBD1 (6 bases). The CDR3 length is 14 residues. Germline V gene lookup returns CDR1 SEHNR and CDR2 FQNEAQ (reference sequence). The ends were cut back, 2 bases at V and 1 base at J, with 9 bases in the middle. Written as DNA, the CDR3 is TGTGCCAGCAGCTTAACTGGACAGTCCTACGAGCAGTACTTC. As protein: CASSLTGQSYEQYF.

The chain has TRBV2 and TRBJ2-1; D might be TRBD1 (5 bases). Trimming pared 6 bases from V and 6 bases from J, leaving 9 bases between. CDR3 length equals 12 residues. Germline lookup yields CDR1 SNHLY and CDR2 FYNNEI. CDR3 sequence: CASRNRGNEQFF. CDR3 in DNA: TGTGCCAGCAGAAATAGGGGCAATGAGCAGTTCTTC.